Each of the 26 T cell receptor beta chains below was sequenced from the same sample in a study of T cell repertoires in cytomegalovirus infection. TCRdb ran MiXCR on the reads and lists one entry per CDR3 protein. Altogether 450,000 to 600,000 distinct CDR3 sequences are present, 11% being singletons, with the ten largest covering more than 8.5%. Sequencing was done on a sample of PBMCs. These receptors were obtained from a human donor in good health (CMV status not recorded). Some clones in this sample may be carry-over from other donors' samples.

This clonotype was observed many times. CDR3 coding DNA: TGTGCCAGCAGCCCTAGACTAGCGGGAGGGTTCACCGGGGAGCTGTTTTTT. This codes for CASSPRLAGGFTGELFF. The J gene is TRBJ2-2, the V gene TRBV7-8, with TRBD2 matching over 14 bases. J lost 4 bases, V lost 5 bases, and 6 bases had no gene match. CDR1 SGHVS and CDR2 FQNEAQ come from the germline V gene. There are 17 residues in the CDR3. Drawing the rest from reference TRBV7-8 and TRBJ2-2, the complete variable domain is GAGVSQSPRYKVAKRGQDVALRCDPISGHVSLFWYQQALGQGPEFLTYFQNEAQLDKSGLPSDRFFAERPEGSVSTLKIQRTQQEDSAVYLCASSPRLAGGFTGELFFGEGSRLTVL.

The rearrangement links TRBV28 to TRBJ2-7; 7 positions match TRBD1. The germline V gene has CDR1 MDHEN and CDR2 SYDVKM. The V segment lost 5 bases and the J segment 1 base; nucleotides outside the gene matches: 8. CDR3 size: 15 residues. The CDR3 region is CASSALGTASYEQYF. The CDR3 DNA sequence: TGTGCCAGCAGTGCCCTAGGGACAGCTTCCTACGAGCAGTACTTC.

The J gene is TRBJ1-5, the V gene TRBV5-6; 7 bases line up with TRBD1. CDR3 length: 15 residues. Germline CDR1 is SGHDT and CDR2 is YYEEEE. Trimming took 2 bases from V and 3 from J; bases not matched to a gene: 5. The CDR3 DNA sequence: TGTGCCAGCAGCTTTTTGGGACAGTTCAATCAGCCCCAGCATTTT. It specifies CASSFLGQFNQPQHF.

CDR3 DNA sequence: TGTGCCAGCAGTCACAAGACAGGGACCTACGAGCAGTACTTC. It specifies CASSHKTGTYEQYF. The chain combines TRBV28 with TRBJ2-7, with 7 bases lining up with TRBD1. The V and J ends lost 5 bases and 2 bases, in that order; junction bases with no gene match: 6. The length of the CDR3 is 14 residues. From germline, CDR1 is MDHEN and CDR2 SYDVKM.

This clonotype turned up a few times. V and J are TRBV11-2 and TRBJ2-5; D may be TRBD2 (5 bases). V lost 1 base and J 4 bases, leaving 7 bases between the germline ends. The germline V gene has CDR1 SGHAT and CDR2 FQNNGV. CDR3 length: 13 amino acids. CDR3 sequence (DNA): TGTGCCAGCAGCTTAGGAGGGATAGAGACCCAGTACTTC. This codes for CASSLGGIETQYF.

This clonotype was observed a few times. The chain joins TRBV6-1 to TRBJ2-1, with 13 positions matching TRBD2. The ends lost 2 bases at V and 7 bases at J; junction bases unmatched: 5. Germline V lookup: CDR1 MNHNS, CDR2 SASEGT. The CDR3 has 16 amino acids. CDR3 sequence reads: CASSEWTSGSNNEQFF. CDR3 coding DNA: TGTGCCAGCAGTGAATGGACTAGCGGGAGTAATAATGAGCAGTTCTTC.

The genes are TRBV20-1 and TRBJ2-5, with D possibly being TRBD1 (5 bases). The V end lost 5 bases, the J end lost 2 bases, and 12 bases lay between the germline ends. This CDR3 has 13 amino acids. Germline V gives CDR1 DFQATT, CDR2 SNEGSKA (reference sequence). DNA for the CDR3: TGCAGTGCTCCTCGACAGCTACAAGAGACCCAGTACTTC. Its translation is CSAPRQLQETQYF.

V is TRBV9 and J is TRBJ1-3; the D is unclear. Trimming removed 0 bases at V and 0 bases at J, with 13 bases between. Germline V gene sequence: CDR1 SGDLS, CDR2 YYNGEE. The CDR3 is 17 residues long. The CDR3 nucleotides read TGTGCCAGCAGCGTAGAAGCGGGCAGGCGCTCTGGAAACACCATATATTTT. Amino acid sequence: CASSVEAGRRSGNTIYF.

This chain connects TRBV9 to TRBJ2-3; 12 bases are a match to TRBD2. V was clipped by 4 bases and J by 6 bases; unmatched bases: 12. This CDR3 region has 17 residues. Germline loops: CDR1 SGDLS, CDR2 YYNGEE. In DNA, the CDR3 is TGTGCCAGCAGCAGACATACTAGCGGGAGGCTAATGGATACGCAGTATTTT. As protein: CASSRHTSGRLMDTQYF. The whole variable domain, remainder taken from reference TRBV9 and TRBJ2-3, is DSGVTQTPKHLITATGQRVTLRCSPRSGDLSVYWYQQSLDQGLQFLIQYYNGEERAKGNILERFSAQQFPDLHSELNLSSLELGDSALYFCASSRHTSGRLMDTQYFGPGTRLTVL.

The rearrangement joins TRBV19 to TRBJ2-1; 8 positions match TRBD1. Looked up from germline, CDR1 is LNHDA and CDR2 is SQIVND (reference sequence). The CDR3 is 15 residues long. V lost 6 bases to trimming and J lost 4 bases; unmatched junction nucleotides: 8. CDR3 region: CASRPQGAFYNEQFF. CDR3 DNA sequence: TGTGCCAGTAGACCTCAGGGGGCGTTTTACAATGAGCAGTTCTTC.

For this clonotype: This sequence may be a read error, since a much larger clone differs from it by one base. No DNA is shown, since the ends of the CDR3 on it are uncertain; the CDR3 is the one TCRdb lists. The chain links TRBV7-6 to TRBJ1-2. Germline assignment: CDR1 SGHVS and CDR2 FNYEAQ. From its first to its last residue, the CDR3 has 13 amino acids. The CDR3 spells CASGGGSNYGCTF.

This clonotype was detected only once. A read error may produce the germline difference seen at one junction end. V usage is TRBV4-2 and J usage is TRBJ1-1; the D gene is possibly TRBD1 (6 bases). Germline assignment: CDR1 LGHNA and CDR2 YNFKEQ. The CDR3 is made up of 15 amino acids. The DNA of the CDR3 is TGTGCCAACAGCCAAGATCCAGGGGAGGACACTGAAGCTTTCTTT. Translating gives CANSQDPGEDTEAFF.

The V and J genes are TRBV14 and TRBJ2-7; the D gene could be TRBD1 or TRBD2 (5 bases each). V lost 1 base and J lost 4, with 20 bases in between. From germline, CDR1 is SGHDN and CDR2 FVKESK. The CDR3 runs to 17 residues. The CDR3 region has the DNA TGTGCCAGCAGCCAAGGGTTTTGGGCAGGGAGAAGATACGAGCAGTACTTC. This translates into CASSQGFWAGRRYEQYF.

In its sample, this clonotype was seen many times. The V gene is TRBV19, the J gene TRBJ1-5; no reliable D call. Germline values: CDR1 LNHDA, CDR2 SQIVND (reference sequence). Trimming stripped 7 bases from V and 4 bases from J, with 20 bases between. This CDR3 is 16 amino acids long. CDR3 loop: CASTPERVRANQPQHF. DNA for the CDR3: TGTGCCAGTACCCCGGAGAGGGTTAGGGCAAATCAGCCCCAGCATTTT.

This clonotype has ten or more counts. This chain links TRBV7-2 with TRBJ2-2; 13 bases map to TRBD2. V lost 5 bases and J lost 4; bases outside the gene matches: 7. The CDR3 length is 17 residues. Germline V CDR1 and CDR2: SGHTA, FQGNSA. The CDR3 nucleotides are TGTGCCAGCAGCCCGACTAGCGGGAGGCGCGGCACCGGGGAGCTGTTTTTT. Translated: CASSPTSGRRGTGELFF.

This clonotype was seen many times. The CDR3 loop is CASSLMSLAGGNEQFF. CDR3 nucleotides: TGTGCCAGCAGCTTAATGAGCCTAGCGGGAGGTAATGAGCAGTTCTTC. The chain joins TRBV7-3 to TRBJ2-1; 11 bases line up with TRBD2. The V gene end was trimmed by 1 base and the J gene end by 7 bases; junction bases not matched to a gene: 6. There are 16 residues in the CDR3. CDR1 is SGHTA, CDR2 FQGTGA, per germline.

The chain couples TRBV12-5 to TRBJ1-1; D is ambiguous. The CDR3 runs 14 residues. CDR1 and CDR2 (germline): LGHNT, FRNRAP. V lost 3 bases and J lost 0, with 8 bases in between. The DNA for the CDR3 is TGTGCTAGTGGTTTTCCCAAGTTGAACACTGAAGCTTTCTTT. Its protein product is CASGFPKLNTEAFF.

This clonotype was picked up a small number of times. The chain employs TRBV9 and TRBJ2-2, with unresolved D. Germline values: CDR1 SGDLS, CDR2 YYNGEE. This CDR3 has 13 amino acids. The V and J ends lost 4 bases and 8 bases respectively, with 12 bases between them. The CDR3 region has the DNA TGTGCCAGCAGCACCACTGGGCTGGGGGAGCTGTTTTTT. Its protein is CASSTTGLGELFF.

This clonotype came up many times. The CDR3 coding sequence is TGTGCCAGCAGAGGTAGGGGGGATACGCAGTATTTT. It codes for CASRGRGDTQYF. V usage is TRBV7-2 and J usage is TRBJ2-3; tentative D call: TRBD1 (6 bases). Per germline, CDR1 SGHTA and CDR2 FQGNSA. This CDR3 contains 12 residues. Trimming removed 6 bases from V and 6 bases from J, with 10 bases in between.

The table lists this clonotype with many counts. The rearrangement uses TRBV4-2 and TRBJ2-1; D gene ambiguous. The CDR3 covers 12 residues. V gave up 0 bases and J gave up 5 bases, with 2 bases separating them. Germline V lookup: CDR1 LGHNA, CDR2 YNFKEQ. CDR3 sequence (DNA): TGTGCCAGCAGCCAAGACAACAATGAGCAGTTCTTC. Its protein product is CASSQDNNEQFF.

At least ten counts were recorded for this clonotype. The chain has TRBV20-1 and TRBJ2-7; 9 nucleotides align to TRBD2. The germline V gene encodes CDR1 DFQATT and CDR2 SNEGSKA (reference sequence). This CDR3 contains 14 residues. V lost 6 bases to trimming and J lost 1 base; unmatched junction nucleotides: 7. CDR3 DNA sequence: TGCAGTGCCAGTAGCGGGAGCCTTTCCTACGAGCAGTACTTC. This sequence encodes CSASSGSLSYEQYF.

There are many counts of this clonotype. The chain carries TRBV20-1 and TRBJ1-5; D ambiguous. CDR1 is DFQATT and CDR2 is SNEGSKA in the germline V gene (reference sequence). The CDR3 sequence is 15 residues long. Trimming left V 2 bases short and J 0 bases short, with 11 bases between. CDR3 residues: CSARPFKGSNQPQHF. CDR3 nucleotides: TGCAGTGCTAGACCCTTTAAGGGTAGCAATCAGCCCCAGCATTTT.

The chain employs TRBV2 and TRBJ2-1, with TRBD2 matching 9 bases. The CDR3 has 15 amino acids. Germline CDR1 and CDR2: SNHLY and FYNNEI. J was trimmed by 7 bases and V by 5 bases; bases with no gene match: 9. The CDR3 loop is CASSPNSGRVNEQFF. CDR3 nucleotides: TGTGCCAGCAGTCCGAATAGCGGGAGAGTTAATGAGCAGTTCTTC.

The CDR3 nucleotides are TGTGCCACCAGCAGAGGTCCAGGGGGTTCTAGCAATCAGCCCCAGCATTTT. Translating it yields CATSRGPGGSSNQPQHF. The chain employs TRBV15 and TRBJ1-5, with 7 bases that match TRBD1. The junction had 6 bases not matched to a gene; V was cut back by 1 base and J by 0 bases. This CDR3 has 17 residues. Germline-derived CDR1 and CDR2 are LNHNV and YYDKDF (reference sequence).

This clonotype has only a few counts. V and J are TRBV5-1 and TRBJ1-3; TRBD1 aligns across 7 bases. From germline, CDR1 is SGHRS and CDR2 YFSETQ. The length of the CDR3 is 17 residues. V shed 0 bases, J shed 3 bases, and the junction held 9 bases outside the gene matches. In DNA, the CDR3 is TGCGCCAGCAGCTTGGGACAGGGATGGGAAAGTGGAAACACCATATATTTT. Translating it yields CASSLGQGWESGNTIYF.

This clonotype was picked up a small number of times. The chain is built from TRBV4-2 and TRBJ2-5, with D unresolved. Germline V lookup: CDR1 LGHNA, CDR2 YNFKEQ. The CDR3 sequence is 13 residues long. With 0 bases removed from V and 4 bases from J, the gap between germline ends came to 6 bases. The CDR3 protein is CASSQDPPETQYF. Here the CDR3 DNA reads TGTGCCAGCAGCCAAGACCCCCCAGAGACCCAGTACTTC.